Each of the 6 T cell receptor beta chains below was sequenced from the same sample in a study of T cells after yellow fever vaccination. TCRdb re-analysed the 5' RACE reads in MiXCR, keeping a single row per CDR3 protein. Of under 300,000 distinct CDR3 sequences in the sample, 6.9% were seen once. The sequences come from CD4+ T cells sorted from PBMCs, collected 15 days after the yellow fever booster vaccination. Receptors were obtained from a man aged 30-40 years who received the YFV17D yellow fever vaccine.

V and J are TRBV20-1 and TRBJ1-5; D remains ambiguous. The CDR3 sequence is 15 residues long. V gave up 0 bases and J gave up 0 bases, with 9 bases separating them. Germline assignment: CDR1 DFQATT and CDR2 SNEGSKA (reference sequence). The CDR3 bases are TGCAGTGCTAGAGATCGGGCAGCTAGCAATCAGCCCCAGCATTTT. This translates into CSARDRAASNQPQHF.

This clonotype turned up a few times. The V and J genes are TRBV9 and TRBJ2-6; D might be TRBD1 (6 bases). Germline assignment: CDR1 SGDLS and CDR2 YYNGEE. Trimming removed 6 bases at V and 2 bases at J, with 6 bases between. There are 13 residues in the CDR3. In nucleotides, the CDR3 is TGTGCCAGCACAGGGGCTGGGGCCAACGTCCTGACTTTC. This encodes CASTGAGANVLTF.

The chain couples TRBV11-2 to TRBJ2-7; no definite D call. The CDR3 has 14 residues. V lost 2 bases, J lost 1 base, and 9 bases lay in between. The germline V gene has CDR1 SGHAT and CDR2 FQNNGV. In DNA, the CDR3 is TGTGCCAGCAGCTTATATCGGTTTTCCTACGAGCAGTACTTC. Encoded protein: CASSLYRFSYEQYF.

This clonotype has a handful of counts. The chain has TRBV9 and TRBJ1-1; D call uncertain. Germline values: CDR1 SGDLS, CDR2 YYNGEE. Trimming cost V 0 bases and J 4 bases, with 10 bases left between them. The CDR3 loop spans 14 amino acids. CDR3 DNA sequence: TGTGCCAGCAGCGTAGCGGGCCCAGGCACTGAAGCTTTCTTT. It is translated as CASSVAGPGTEAFF.

This clonotype was detected ten times or more. The chain has TRBV6-6 and TRBJ2-7; D gene ambiguous. The germline V and J ends were trimmed by 5 bases and 3 bases, with 11 bases remaining between them. Germline V gives CDR1 MNHNY, CDR2 SVGAGI (reference sequence). The CDR3 totals 13 residues. For the CDR3, the DNA is TGTGCCAGCAGTATTGGGCCGAACTACGAGCAGTACTTC. This translates into CASSIGPNYEQYF.

The chain combines TRBV5-4 with TRBJ2-7; the D gene could be TRBD1 or TRBD2 (6 bases each). Per germline, CDR1 SGHNT and CDR2 YYREEE (reference sequence). The CDR3 runs 15 residues. The ends were cut back, 1 base at V and 3 bases at J, with 14 bases in the middle. The CDR3 region is CASSLQGRGDYEQYF. CDR3 coding DNA: TGTGCCAGCAGCTTGCAGGGGCGGGGCGACTACGAGCAGTACTTC. Using reference TRBV5-4 and TRBJ2-7 for the parts outside the CDR3, the full variable domain is ETGVTQSPTHLIKTRGQQVTLRCSSQSGHNTVSWYQQALGQGPQFIFQYYREEENGRGNFPPRFSGLQFPNYSSELNVNALELDDSALYLCASSLQGRGDYEQYFGPGTRLTVT.